The 8 T cell receptor beta chains in this list originate from one sample, sequenced in a study of shared clonotypes between healthy human individuals. Assay used: immunoSEQ multiplex PCR; TCRdb lists only in-frame clones, some missing. The data show some 1 million clones, with around 75% seen just once and roughly 1.5% held by the top ten. The sample was memory CD4+ T cells sorted from blood. Noted subset: CD45RA-negative fraction. The receptor source for this set is a man younger than 30 in good health.

The J gene is TRBJ2-3, the V gene TRBV6-6; D remains unclear. In germline, CDR1 is MNHNY, CDR2 SVGAGI (reference sequence). The CDR3 totals 13 residues. The germline V and J ends were trimmed by 7 bases and 2 bases, with 10 bases remaining between them. CDR3 bases: TGTGCCAGCATGGGCCATAACACAGATACGCAGTATTTT. It codes for CASMGHNTDTQYF.

V is TRBV27 and J is TRBJ1-4; the D gene is possibly TRBD1 (5 bases). V was trimmed by 1 base and J by 5 bases, leaving 11 bases between them. Germline V gene data show CDR1 as MNHEY and CDR2 as SMNVEV (reference sequence). The CDR3 length is 15 residues. In DNA form, the CDR3 reads TGTGCCAGCAGTTTATGGGACGGTGGGAATGAAAAACTGTTTTTT. Amino acids: CASSLWDGGNEKLFF.

The genes are TRBV7-9 and TRBJ2-7; D call uncertain. Germline CDR1 reads SEHNR; CDR2 reads FQNEAQ (reference sequence). The V and J ends lost 0 bases and 5 bases respectively, with 14 bases between them. This CDR3 contains 15 residues. The CDR3 DNA reads TGTGCCAGCAGCTTAGCCCCCTCGACATCCCACGAGCAGTACTTC. The encoded protein is CASSLAPSTSHEQYF.

The count of this clone is one. V and J are TRBV27 and TRBJ2-7; 14 positions agree with TRBD2. The CDR3 covers 20 residues. Germline assignment: CDR1 MNHEY and CDR2 SMNVEV (reference sequence). V lost 4 bases, J lost 2 bases, and 16 bases stayed unmatched. CDR3 sequence reads: CASSSSPGTSGSRPPYEQYF. The CDR3 region has the DNA TGTGCCAGCAGTTCTTCCCCCGGGACTAGCGGGAGTAGGCCCCCCTACGAGCAGTACTTC.

To note about this clone: Distinct nucleotide sequences in the sample also encode this CDR3. The DNA of the CDR3 is TGCGCCAGCAGCCCTGGATTGGAGTCCTACAATGAGCAGTTCTTC. It specifies CASSPGLESYNEQFF. The rearrangement joins TRBV5-1 to TRBJ2-1; D is unclear. This CDR3 comprises 15 residues. CDR1 and CDR2 from the germline V gene are SGHRS and YFSETQ. V was clipped by 4 bases and J by 1 base, with 12 bases between them.

V and J are TRBV10-3 and TRBJ2-2; tentatively, D is TRBD1 or TRBD2 (5 bases each). Per the germline V gene, CDR1 is ENHRY and CDR2 is SYGVKD. The CDR3 loop spans 17 amino acids. The V and J ends lost 3 bases and 4 bases respectively, with 18 bases between them. The CDR3 here is CAISDFRGVDGTGELFF. In nucleotides, the CDR3 is TGTGCCATCAGTGACTTCAGAGGGGTTGACGGCACCGGGGAGCTGTTTTTT.

The gene calls are TRBV4-3 and TRBJ2-3; D might be TRBD2 (6 bases). The CDR3 sequence is 15 residues long. Trimming cost V 1 base and J 8 bases, with 16 bases left between them. Germline assignment: CDR1 LGHNA and CDR2 YSLEER. CDR3 coding DNA: TGCGCCAGCAGCCAAGGACTAGTGGGTCAGGGTACGCAGTATTTT. This encodes CASSQGLVGQGTQYF.

This chain joins TRBV5-1 and TRBJ1-2; TRBD1 matches 8 bases. After removal of 1 base from V and 7 bases from J, the junction contained 3 bases not matched to a gene. The CDR3 has 13 amino acids. In germline, CDR1 is SGHRS, CDR2 YFSETQ. CDR3 region: CASSLPGGIGYTF. In DNA form, the CDR3 reads TGCGCCAGCAGCTTGCCAGGGGGCATTGGCTACACCTTC.